This TCR beta chain was sequenced for a study of read filtering for tumor transcriptome and immune sequencing. General study findings and limits: In IR-seq, single-read clonotypes were approximately 79% of clonotypes but 3.5% to 4% of reads.

Molecular barcoded adaptors covering alpha/delta and beta/gamma chains were used on approximately 400 ng RNA. TCRdb used MiXCR to reprocess the reads, holding one entry per CDR3 protein. The table shows over 15,000 distinct CDR3 sequences, with around 20% occurring only once. CDR3 length equals 14 residues. V was pared by 8 bases and J by 0 bases, with 14 bases between. CDR1 is SQVTM, CDR2 ANQGSEA, per germline. Judged by abundance, this clonotype is medium-sized (0.01 to 0.1%). As yet, its antigen is unknown. This rearrangement joins TRBV29-1 to TRBJ2-1; D gene ambiguous. The sequence came from a donor at least 40 years old with multiple myeloma. Source material: a population of CD138-negative cells sorted from bone marrow. The CDR3 spells CSIRTVNSYNEQFF. DNA for the CDR3: TGCAGCATAAGAACAGTGAACTCCTACAATGAGCAGTTCTTC.